This TCR beta chain comes out of a study of monozygotic twins with inflammatory bowel disease. On this clonotype: Its specificity is not known.

For each CDR3 protein, TCRdb gives one entry from its re-call of the 5' RACE reads, without DNA. Here the sample table reports more than 110,000 distinct CDR3 sequences. Findings of the study overall: TCRbeta inverse Simpson diversity was decreased in IBD patients versus healthy co-twins. Especially with disease activity, IBD patients had fewer clonotypes in common with others than healthy twins did.

The clonotype originates from a human donor with ulcerative colitis or Crohn's disease, or a healthy co-twin of an affected twin (not recorded which). Sequencing was carried out using blood.

The CDR3 loop is CASSQDMRSSYEQYF. The chain uses TRBV4-3 and TRBJ2-7. Germline lookup yields CDR1 LGHNA and CDR2 YSLEER. The length of the CDR3 is 15 residues.